The 22 T cell receptor beta chains in this list originate from one sample, sequenced in a study of blood T cell repertoires in COVID-19. Libraries were prepared by immunoSEQ multiplex PCR; TCRdb keeps only in-frame clonotypes and omits some of them. The table records some 100,000 clones, approximately 80% of them present only once. The sequenced material came from peripheral blood. These receptors all stem from a woman aged 80 or older with active or convalescent COVID-19.

The chain carries TRBV10-3 and TRBJ2-5; 7 bases are a match to TRBD1. V shed 11 bases, J shed 5 bases, and the junction held 14 bases outside the gene matches. This CDR3 has 14 residues. The germline V gene encodes CDR1 ENHRY and CDR2 SYGVKD. The DNA for the CDR3 is TGTGCCTCCAGGACAGGATTAAGTGGGGAGACCCAGTACTTC. It specifies CASRTGLSGETQYF.

The chain uses TRBV15 and TRBJ1-1; D call uncertain. The germline V gene encodes CDR1 LNHNV and CDR2 YYDKDF (reference sequence). CDR3 length equals 13 residues. With 4 bases removed from V and 1 base from J, the gap between germline ends came to 7 bases. The CDR3 spells CATSTEGNTEAFF. The CDR3 coding sequence is TGTGCCACCAGCACCGAGGGGAACACTGAAGCTTTCTTT.

This rearrangement joins TRBV5-1 to TRBJ2-7; D is undetermined. Trimming removed 0 bases from V and 6 bases from J, with 13 bases in between. The CDR3 length is 14 residues. CDR1 and CDR2 (germline): SGHRS, YFSETQ. CDR3 in amino acids: CASSLGASLSEQYF. In nucleotides, the CDR3 is TGCGCCAGCAGCTTGGGTGCTAGTCTCTCCGAGCAGTACTTC.

The V and J genes are TRBV4-1 and TRBJ2-1; 9 bases match TRBD2. The junction had 8 bases not matched to a gene; V was cut back by 1 base and J by 7 bases. The germline CDR1 and CDR2 sequences are MGHRA and YSYEKL. The CDR3 runs 16 residues. The CDR3 coding sequence is TGCGCCAGCAGCCAAGCTCCCGCGGGAGGGCTAAATGAGCAGTTCTTC. Protein: CASSQAPAGGLNEQFF.

The chain couples TRBV7-3 to TRBJ2-5; TRBD2 is a possible D gene (5 bases). The V end lost 8 bases, the J end lost 5 bases, and 12 bases lay between the germline ends. The CDR3 runs to 12 residues. The V gene's germline CDR1 is SGHTA and CDR2 FQGTGA. The CDR3 nucleotides are TGTGCCAGCGGGATGCGAGGGGAGACCCAGTACTTC. Translating gives CASGMRGETQYF.

A remark on this clone: At one of its ends the junction is not consistent with the germline gene, which may arise from a read error. The chain employs TRBV24-1 and TRBJ2-5; a weak D match, TRBD2 (5 bases). This CDR3 region has 15 residues. The germline V gene has CDR1 KGHDR and CDR2 SFDVKD. The CDR3 here is CATSDQRGPQKTQYF. In DNA form, the CDR3 reads TGTGCCACCAGTGACCAAAGAGGGCCCCAAAAGACCCAGTACTTC.

DNA of the CDR3: TGTGCCAGCAGTTCATCCGGCTTAAGGGGTGGCTACACCTTC. It encodes CASSSSGLRGGYTF. V and J are TRBV28 and TRBJ1-2, with a tentative D call TRBD1 (5 bases). The CDR3 contains 14 residues. CDR1 is MDHEN and CDR2 is SYDVKM in the germline V gene. Between the trimmed V and J ends, which lost 4 bases and 7 bases, there was a span of 16 bases.

The V gene is TRBV28, the J gene TRBJ1-6, with 10 bases identical to TRBD1. Germline CDR1 is MDHEN and CDR2 is SYDVKM. V shed 5 bases, J shed 5 bases, and the junction held 3 bases outside the gene matches. This CDR3 spans 15 amino acids. CDR3 nucleotides: TGTGCCAGCAGTCAGGGACAGGGGAATAATTCACCCCTCCACTTT. Translation gives CASSQGQGNNSPLHF.

The chain combines TRBV6-5 with TRBJ1-2, with D tentatively TRBD1 (5 bases). Trimming left V 2 bases short and J 2 bases short, with 12 bases between. Germline lookup yields CDR1 MNHEY and CDR2 SVGAGI. This CDR3 spans 15 amino acids. CDR3 residues: CASSYRHGGNYGYTF. CDR3 in DNA: TGTGCCAGCAGTTACCGACATGGGGGGAACTATGGCTACACCTTC.

This clone came up a few times. The chain carries TRBV11-3 and TRBJ1-1; D is ambiguous. The CDR3 runs 13 residues. V lost 3 bases, J lost 1 base, and 6 bases lay in between. Germline V CDR1 and CDR2: SGHNT, YENEEA. In nucleotides, the CDR3 is TGTGCCAGCAGCTTTAATCGGAACACTGAAGCTTTCTTT. It yields the protein CASSFNRNTEAFF.

The J gene is TRBJ2-3, the V gene TRBV19, with TRBD2 matching 12 bases. Germline values: CDR1 LNHDA, CDR2 SQIVND (reference sequence). The CDR3 contains 16 residues. Losses at the gene ends were 4 bases for V and 3 bases for J; bases not matched to a gene: 5. The CDR3 sequence: CASSNPTSGRTDTQYF. DNA for the CDR3: TGTGCCAGTAGTAACCCGACTAGCGGGAGAACAGATACGCAGTATTTT. Complete variable domain (other parts from reference TRBV19 and TRBJ2-3): DGGITQSPKYLFRKEGQNVTLSCEQNLNHDAMYWYRQDPGQGLRLIYYSQIVNDFQKGDIAEGYSVSREKKESFPLTVTSAQKNPTAFYLCASSNPTSGRTDTQYFGPGTRLTVL.

The sample holds one count of this clone. The V and J genes are TRBV7-2 and TRBJ2-1; D possibly corresponds to TRBD1 (6 bases). V was cut by 6 bases and J by 10 bases, with 13 bases left in between. This CDR3 region has 12 residues. Germline V gene data show CDR1 as SGHTA and CDR2 as FQGNSA. The CDR3: CASSPQGSEQFF. Here the CDR3 DNA reads TGTGCCAGCAGTCCTCAGGGGAGCGAGCAGTTCTTC.

In this sample, this clone turned up once. This chain joins TRBV5-1 and TRBJ1-5; a weak D match, TRBD1 (6 bases). Germline loops: CDR1 SGHRS, CDR2 YFSETQ. The CDR3 runs 14 residues. The V and J ends lost 4 bases and 4 bases respectively, with 12 bases between them. The CDR3 nucleotides are TGCGCCAGCAGCCAGGGAACAGGGAATCAGCCCCAGCATTTT. Protein product: CASSQGTGNQPQHF.

This sequence joins TRBV15 and TRBJ2-2; no firm D call. Germline V CDR1 and CDR2: LNHNV, YYDKDF (reference sequence). V lost 7 bases and J lost 0, with 12 bases in between. The CDR3 runs 15 residues. CDR3 coding DNA: TGTGCCACCAATCTCGTACTCACGAACACCGGGGAGCTGTTTTTT. Translation gives CATNLVLTNTGELFF.

J is TRBJ1-3 and V is TRBV28; a weak D match, TRBD1 (6 bases). Trimming removed 7 bases at V and 4 bases at J, with 23 bases between. This CDR3 is built from 17 residues. Germline V gene sequence: CDR1 MDHEN, CDR2 SYDVKM. CDR3 amino acids: CASTLSTGKSTGNTIYF. CDR3 coding DNA: TGTGCCAGCACCCTTTCAACAGGGAAATCTACCGGAAACACCATATATTTT.

The chain recombines TRBV3-1 (or the pseudogene TRBV3-2) with TRBJ1-1; TRBD1 matches at 8 bases. Germline assignment: CDR1 LGHDT and CDR2 YNNKEL (reference sequence). The CDR3 is 18 residues long. V dropped 4 bases and J dropped 1; count of bases not matched to a gene: 14. CDR3 coding DNA: TGTGCCAGCAGCCGACAGGGACAGGCGGCCTCTTGGAACACTGAAGCTTTCTTT. Encoded protein: CASSRQGQAASWNTEAFF.

This clone was detected a few times. The chain has TRBV9 and TRBJ2-7; a weak D match, TRBD1 (6 bases). There are 14 residues in the CDR3. Germline CDR1 is SGDLS and CDR2 is YYNGEE. Trimming cost V 4 bases and J 2 bases, with 13 bases left between them. The CDR3 loop is CASSPTGFAYEQYF. The CDR3 region has the DNA TGTGCCAGCAGCCCAACAGGGTTCGCCTACGAGCAGTACTTC. The full variable domain, rest sourced from reference TRBV9 and TRBJ2-7, is DSGVTQTPKHLITATGQRVTLRCSPRSGDLSVYWYQQSLDQGLQFLIQYYNGEERAKGNILERFSAQQFPDLHSELNLSSLELGDSALYFCASSPTGFAYEQYFGPGTRLTVT.

This rearrangement joins TRBV19 to TRBJ1-5, with 7 bases identical to TRBD1. Trimming at V came to 5 bases and at J to 7 bases, leaving 11 bases not matched to a gene. The germline gives CDR1 LNHDA, CDR2 SQIVND (reference sequence). This CDR3 has 15 amino acids. Here the CDR3 reads CASSLLTGTRQPQHF. CDR3 DNA: TGTGCCAGTAGTCTCCTGACAGGGACGCGACAGCCCCAGCATTTT.

This clone was found a few times. This sample includes further DNA sequences coding for the same CDR3. The chain joins TRBV5-1 to TRBJ1-1, with D possibly TRBD1 on 5 matching bases. From germline, CDR1 is SGHRS and CDR2 YFSETQ. The CDR3 sequence is 15 residues long. The V gene lost 0 bases and the J gene lost 0 bases, with 9 bases spanning the gap. CDR3 DNA sequence: TGCGCCAGCAGCTTGGCTGCAGGGCTGAACACTGAAGCTTTCTTT. Translated, it gives CASSLAAGLNTEAFF.

V usage is TRBV5-1 and J usage is TRBJ2-2; D call uncertain. The V end lost 0 bases, the J end lost 3 bases, and 9 bases lay between the germline ends. The CDR3 consists of 15 residues. Germline CDR1 SGHRS, CDR2 YFSETQ. The CDR3 DNA sequence: TGCGCCAGCAGCTTGGAGCCAGGATACACCGGGGAGCTGTTTTTT. It translates to CASSLEPGYTGELFF.

The CDR3: CASSFLARAAEAFF. CDR3 in DNA: TGTGCCAGCAGTTTTCTGGCCAGGGCCGCTGAAGCTTTCTTT. This chain links TRBV27 with TRBJ1-1; TRBD1 might be the D (5 bases). V was shortened by 3 bases and J by 6 bases, with 14 bases between the two germline ends. The length of the CDR3 is 14 residues. The germline CDR1 and CDR2 sequences are MNHEY and SMNVEV (reference sequence).

Concerning this clone: The sample holds other DNA sequences that translate to the same CDR3. J is TRBJ1-5 and V is TRBV9, with 10 bases lining up with TRBD1. Germline CDR1 reads SGDLS; CDR2 reads YYNGEE. After removal of 4 bases from V and 4 bases from J, the junction contained 8 bases not matched to a gene. This CDR3 is built from 16 residues. The CDR3, as DNA: TGTGCCAGCAGCCCGGGGACAGGGGCGCTAAATCAGCCCCAGCATTTT. It codes for CASSPGTGALNQPQHF. Full variable domain (rest looked up from reference TRBV9 and TRBJ1-5): DSGVTQTPKHLITATGQRVTLRCSPRSGDLSVYWYQQSLDQGLQFLIQYYNGEERAKGNILERFSAQQFPDLHSELNLSSLELGDSALYFCASSPGTGALNQPQHFGDGTRLSIL.